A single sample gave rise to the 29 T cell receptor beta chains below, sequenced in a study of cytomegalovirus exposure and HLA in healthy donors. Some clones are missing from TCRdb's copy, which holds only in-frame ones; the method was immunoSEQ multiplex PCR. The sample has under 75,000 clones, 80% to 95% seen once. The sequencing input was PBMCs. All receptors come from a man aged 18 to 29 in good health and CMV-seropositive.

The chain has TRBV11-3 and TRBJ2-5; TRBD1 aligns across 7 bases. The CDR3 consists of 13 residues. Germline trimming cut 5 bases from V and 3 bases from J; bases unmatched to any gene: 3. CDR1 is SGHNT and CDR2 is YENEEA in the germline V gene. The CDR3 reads CASSPGQKETQYF. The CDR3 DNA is TGTGCCAGCAGCCCGGGACAGAAAGAGACCCAGTACTTC.

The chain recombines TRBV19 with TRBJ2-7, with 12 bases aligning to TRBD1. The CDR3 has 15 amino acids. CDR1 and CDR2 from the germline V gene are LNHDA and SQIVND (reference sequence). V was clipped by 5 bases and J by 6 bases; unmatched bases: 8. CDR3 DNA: TGTGCCAGTAGTCTCTCGGGGACAGGGGGCTTCGAGCAGTACTTC. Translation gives CASSLSGTGGFEQYF.

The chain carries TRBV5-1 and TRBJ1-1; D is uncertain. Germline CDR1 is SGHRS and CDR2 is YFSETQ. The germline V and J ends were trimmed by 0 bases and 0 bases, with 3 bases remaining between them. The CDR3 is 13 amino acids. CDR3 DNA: TGCGCCAGCAGCTTGGCCGTGAACACTGAAGCTTTCTTT. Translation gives CASSLAVNTEAFF.

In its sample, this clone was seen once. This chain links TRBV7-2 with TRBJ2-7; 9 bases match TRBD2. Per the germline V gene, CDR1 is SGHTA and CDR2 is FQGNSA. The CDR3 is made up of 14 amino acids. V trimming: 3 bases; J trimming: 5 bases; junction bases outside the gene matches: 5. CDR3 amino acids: CASSLGLAGHEQYF. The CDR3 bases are TGTGCCAGCAGCTTGGGACTAGCAGGCCACGAGCAGTACTTC.

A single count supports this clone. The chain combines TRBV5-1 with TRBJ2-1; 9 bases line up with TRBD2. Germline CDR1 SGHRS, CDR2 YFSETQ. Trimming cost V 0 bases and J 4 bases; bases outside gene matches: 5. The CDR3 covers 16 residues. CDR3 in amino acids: CASSLVTSGPYNEQFF. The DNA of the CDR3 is TGCGCCAGCAGCTTGGTGACTAGCGGACCTTACAATGAGCAGTTCTTC.

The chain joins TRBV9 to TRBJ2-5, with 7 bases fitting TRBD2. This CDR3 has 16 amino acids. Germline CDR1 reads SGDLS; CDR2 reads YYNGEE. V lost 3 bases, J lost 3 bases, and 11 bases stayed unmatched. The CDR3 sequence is CASSERDSPWEETQYF. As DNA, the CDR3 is TGTGCCAGCAGCGAGCGGGACTCCCCCTGGGAAGAGACCCAGTACTTC.

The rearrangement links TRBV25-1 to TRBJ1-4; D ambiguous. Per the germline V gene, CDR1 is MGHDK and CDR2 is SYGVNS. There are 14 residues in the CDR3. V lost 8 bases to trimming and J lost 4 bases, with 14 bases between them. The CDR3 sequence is CASAPATHNEKLFF. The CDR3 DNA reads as TGTGCCAGCGCCCCCGCGACACATAATGAAAAACTGTTTTTT.

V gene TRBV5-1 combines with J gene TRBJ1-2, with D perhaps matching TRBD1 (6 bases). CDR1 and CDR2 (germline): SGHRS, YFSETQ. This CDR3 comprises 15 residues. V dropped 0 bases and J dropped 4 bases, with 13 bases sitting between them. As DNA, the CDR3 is TGCGCCAGCAGCTTGGGCCAGAGGGACATCTATGGCTACACCTTC. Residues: CASSLGQRDIYGYTF.

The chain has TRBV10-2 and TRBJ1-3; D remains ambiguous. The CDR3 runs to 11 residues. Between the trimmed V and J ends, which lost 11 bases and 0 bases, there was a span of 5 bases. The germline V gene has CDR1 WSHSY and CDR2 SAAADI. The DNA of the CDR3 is TGCGCCGCAGACTCTGGAAACACCATATATTTT. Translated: CAADSGNTIYF.

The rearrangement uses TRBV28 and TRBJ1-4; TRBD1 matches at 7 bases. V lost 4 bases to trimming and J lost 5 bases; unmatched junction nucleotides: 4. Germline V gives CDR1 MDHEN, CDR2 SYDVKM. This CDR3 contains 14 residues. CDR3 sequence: CASSSTGSNEKLFF. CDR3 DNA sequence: TGTGCCAGCAGTTCGACAGGGTCGAATGAAAAACTGTTTTTT.

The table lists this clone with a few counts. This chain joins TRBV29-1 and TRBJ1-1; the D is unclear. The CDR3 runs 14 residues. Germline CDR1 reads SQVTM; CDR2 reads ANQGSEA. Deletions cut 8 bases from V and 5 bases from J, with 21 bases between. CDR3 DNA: TGCAGCTCCATCCTCCCCGGGTCGGGGACTGAAGCTTTCTTT. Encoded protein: CSSILPGSGTEAFF. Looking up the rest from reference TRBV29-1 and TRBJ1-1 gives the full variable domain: SAVISQKPSRDICQRGTSLTIQCQVDSQVTMMFWYRQQPGQSLTLIATANQGSEATYESGFVIDKFPISRPNLTFSTLTVSNMSPEDSSIYLCSSILPGSGTEAFFGQGTRLTVV.

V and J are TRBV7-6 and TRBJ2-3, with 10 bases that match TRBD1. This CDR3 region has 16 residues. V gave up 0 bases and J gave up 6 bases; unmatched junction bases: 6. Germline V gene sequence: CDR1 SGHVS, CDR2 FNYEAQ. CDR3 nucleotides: TGTGCCAGCAGCTTAGCTGTGGGACAGGGGTACGATACGCAGTATTTT. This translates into CASSLAVGQGYDTQYF.

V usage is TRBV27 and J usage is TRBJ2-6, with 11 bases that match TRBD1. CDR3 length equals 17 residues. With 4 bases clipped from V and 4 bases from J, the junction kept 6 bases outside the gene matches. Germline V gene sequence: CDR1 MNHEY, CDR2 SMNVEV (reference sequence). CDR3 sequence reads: CASSSGTGGAGANVLTF. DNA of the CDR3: TGTGCCAGCAGTTCCGGGACAGGGGGGGCCGGGGCCAACGTCCTGACTTTC.

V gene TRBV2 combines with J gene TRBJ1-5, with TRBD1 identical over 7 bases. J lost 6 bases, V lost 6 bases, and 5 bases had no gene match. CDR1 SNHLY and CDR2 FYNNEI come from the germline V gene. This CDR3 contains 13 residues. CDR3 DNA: TGTGCCAGCAGAGACAGGGCAGGTCAGCCCCAGCATTTT. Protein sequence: CASRDRAGQPQHF.

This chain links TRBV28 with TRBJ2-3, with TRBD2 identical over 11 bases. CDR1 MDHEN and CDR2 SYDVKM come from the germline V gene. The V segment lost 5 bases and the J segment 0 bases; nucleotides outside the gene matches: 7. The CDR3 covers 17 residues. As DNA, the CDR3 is TGTGCCAGCAGTCCCTGGACTAGCGGGCCTAGCACAGATACGCAGTATTTT. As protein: CASSPWTSGPSTDTQYF. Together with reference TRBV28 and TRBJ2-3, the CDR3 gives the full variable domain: DVKVTQSSRYLVKRTGEKVFLECVQDMDHENMFWYRQDPGLGLRLIYFSYDVKMKEKGDIPEGYSVSREKKERFSLILESASTNQTSMYLCASSPWTSGPSTDTQYFGPGTRLTVL.

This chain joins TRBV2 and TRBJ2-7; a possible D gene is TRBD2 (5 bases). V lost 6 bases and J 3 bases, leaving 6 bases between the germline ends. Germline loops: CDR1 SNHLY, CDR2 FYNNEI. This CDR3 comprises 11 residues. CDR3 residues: CASRRDYEQYF. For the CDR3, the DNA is TGTGCCAGCAGGAGGGACTACGAGCAGTACTTC.

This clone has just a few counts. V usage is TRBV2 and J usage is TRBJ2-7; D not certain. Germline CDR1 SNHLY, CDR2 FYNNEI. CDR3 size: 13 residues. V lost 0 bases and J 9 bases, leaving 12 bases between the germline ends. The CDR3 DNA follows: TGTGCCAGCAGTGAAGCGGGTAGCTCGGGGCAGTACTTC. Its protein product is CASSEAGSSGQYF.

CDR3 DNA: TGTGCCTGGGACAGAGGTGACTCTGGGGCCAACGTCCTGACTTTC. Its protein product is CAWDRGDSGANVLTF. This chain joins TRBV30 and TRBJ2-6, with TRBD1 as a possible D gene (5 bases). Trimming pared 5 bases from V and 0 bases from J, leaving 11 bases between. The CDR3 runs 15 residues. From germline, CDR1 is GTSNPN and CDR2 SVGIG (reference sequence).

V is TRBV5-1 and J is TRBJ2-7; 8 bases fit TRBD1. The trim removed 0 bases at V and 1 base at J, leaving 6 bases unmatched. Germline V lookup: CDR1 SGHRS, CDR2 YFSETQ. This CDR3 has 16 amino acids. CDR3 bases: TGCGCCAGCAGCTTGGACTCGGGACAGGTTTCCTACGAGCAGTACTTC. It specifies CASSLDSGQVSYEQYF. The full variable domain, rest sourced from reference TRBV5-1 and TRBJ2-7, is KAGVTQTPRYLIKTRGQQVTLSCSPISGHRSVSWYQQTPGQGLQFLFEYFSETQRNKGNFPGRFSGRQFSNSRSEMNVSTLELGDSALYLCASSLDSGQVSYEQYFGPGTRLTVT.

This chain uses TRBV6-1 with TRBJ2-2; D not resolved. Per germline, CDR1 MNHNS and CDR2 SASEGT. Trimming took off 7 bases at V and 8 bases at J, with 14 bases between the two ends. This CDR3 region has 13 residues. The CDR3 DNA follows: TGTGCCAGCACCCCTAGTACGTGGGGGGAGCTGTTTTTT. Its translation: CASTPSTWGELFF.

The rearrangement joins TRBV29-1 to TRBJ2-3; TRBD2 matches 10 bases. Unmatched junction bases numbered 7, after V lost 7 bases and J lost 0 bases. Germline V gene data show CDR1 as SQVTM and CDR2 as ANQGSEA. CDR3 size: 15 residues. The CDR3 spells CSGEGTSDSTDTQYF. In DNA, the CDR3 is TGCAGCGGGGAAGGGACTAGCGATAGCACAGATACGCAGTATTTT.

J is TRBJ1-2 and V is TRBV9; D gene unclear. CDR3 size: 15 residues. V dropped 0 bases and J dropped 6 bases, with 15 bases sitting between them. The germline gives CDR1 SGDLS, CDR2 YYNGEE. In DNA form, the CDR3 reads TGTGCCAGCAGCGTAGAGGTGGGCCCCTGGGATGGCTACACCTTC. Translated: CASSVEVGPWDGYTF.

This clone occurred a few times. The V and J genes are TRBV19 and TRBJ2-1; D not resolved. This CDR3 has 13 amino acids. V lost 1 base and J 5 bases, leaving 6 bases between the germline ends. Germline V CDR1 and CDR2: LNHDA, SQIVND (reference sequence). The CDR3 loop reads CASSIVGDNEQFF. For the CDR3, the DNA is TGTGCCAGTAGTATAGTGGGCGACAATGAGCAGTTCTTC.

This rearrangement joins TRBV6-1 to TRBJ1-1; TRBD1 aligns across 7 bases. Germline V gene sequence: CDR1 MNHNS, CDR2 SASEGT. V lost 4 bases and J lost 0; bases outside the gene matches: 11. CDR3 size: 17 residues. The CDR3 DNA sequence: TGTGCCAGCAGTGTTAGGACAGGACCCAATTTGAACACTGAAGCTTTCTTT. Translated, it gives CASSVRTGPNLNTEAFF.

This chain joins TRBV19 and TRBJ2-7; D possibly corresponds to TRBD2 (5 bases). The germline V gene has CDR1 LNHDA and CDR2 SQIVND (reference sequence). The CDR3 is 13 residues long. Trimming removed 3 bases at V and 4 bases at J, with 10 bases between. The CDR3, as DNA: TGTGCCAGTAGTATGGCCCGGGAATACGAGCAGTACTTC. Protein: CASSMAREYEQYF.

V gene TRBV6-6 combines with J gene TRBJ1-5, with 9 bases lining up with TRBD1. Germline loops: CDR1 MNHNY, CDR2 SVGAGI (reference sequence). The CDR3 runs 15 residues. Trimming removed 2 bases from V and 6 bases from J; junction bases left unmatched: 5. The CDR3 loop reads CASSYGTGNSQPQHF. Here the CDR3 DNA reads TGTGCCAGCAGTTACGGGACAGGGAACTCTCAGCCCCAGCATTTT.

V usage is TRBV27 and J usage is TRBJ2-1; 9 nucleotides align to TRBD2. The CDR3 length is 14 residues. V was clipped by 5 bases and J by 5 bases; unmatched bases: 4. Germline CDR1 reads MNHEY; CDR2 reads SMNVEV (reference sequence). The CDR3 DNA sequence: TGTGCCAGCAGTGAGGGACTAGCACACAATGAGCAGTTCTTC. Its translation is CASSEGLAHNEQFF.

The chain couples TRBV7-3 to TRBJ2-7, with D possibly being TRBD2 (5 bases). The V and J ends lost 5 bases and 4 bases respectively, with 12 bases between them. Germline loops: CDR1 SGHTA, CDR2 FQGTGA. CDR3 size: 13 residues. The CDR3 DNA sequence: TGTGCCAGCAGCCCTCCAAGGGAGTACGAGCAGTACTTC. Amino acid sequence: CASSPPREYEQYF.

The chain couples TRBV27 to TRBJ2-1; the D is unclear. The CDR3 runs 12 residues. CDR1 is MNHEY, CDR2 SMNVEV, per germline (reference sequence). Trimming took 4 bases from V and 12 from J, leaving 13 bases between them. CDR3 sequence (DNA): TGTGCCAGCAGTTCCCTTGGAGAAGGGCAGTTCTTC. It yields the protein CASSSLGEGQFF.